This TCR beta chain originates from a study of cytomegalovirus exposure and HLA in healthy donors (dated by TCRdb to 2016 to 2017). For the study in its entirety: An earlier analysis of a few hundred of the donors reported approximately 280 Gb of sequence data and 95 million to 140 million unique TCR beta sequences obtained from some 170 million T cells. Besides the first cohort of approximately 670 subjects, a separate validation cohort made up of around 120 different subjects was used. Approximately 330 gigabases of sequencing data and around 80 million unique TCR sequences made up an early release that covered several hundred HLA-typed donors. All discovery cohort repertoires had been generated on a single sequencing platform. The study used immunosequencing to profile the T cell repertoires of some 600 subjects and linked those repertoires to cytomegalovirus serostatus. A later analysis re-examined previously published TCR beta repertoires from more than 600 donors and added high-resolution HLA genotyping to investigate patterns of TCR occurrence. The genetic ancestry cluster associated with self-reported Caucasian donors included around four fifths of the roughly 400 genotyped donors. Among 350 to 400 genotyped donors of the cohort, an average of approximately 240,000 unique TCR beta nucleotide sequences were sequenced per donor, roughly 20% of them non-productive. To predict cytomegalovirus infection status, the study brought together high-throughput TCR immunosequencing, statistical association of individual TCRs with disease status, and machine learning. Donor age, sex, ethnicity and CMV serostatus were compiled together with the repertoire data. To decide whether each TCR beta V gene segment behaved as functional or pseudogenic, an earlier analysis of some 600 of the donors relied on high-throughput TCR beta sequencing. A later genetic analysis took genome-wide SNP genotypes for about three fifths of the 666 donors and used that subset as a discovery cohort. Rather than using new phenotypic data, the later analysis identified candidate immune exposures from TCR beta sequences and from how often those sequences occurred across donors. Typing coverage differed by locus: A, B, C, DRB1 and DQB1 were typed in about 620-630 donors, DQA1 in roughly 500, DPA1 in some 600, and DPB1 in 472. The study was designed to test whether signatures of past pathogen exposure could be identified by cataloging public T cell receptors. HLA typing covered class I and class II loci at four-digit resolution. Roughly 5 DR-DQ haplotypes were handled as single units for association and clustering, since linkage in the cohort was strong.

Study-level results and caveats: The sequencing pipeline was judged likely to have produced a cluster of highly shared sequence variants as a technical artifact. The earlier analysis of about 600 of the donors excluded some 15 rarely observed V segments, including chromosome 9 orphons, because counts were too low. In a later analysis, several top co-occurrence clusters were reported to appear linked to parvovirus B19, influenza, CMV and Epstein-Barr virus. Some IMGT-functional V segments, including TRBV6-2 and TRBV6-3, could not be distinguished by the 87-base-pair reads and were therefore excluded. Only TCR beta chains were sequenced in this cohort, and the absence of alpha or paired-chain data limited detectable features. Because some donors lacked HLA typing at each locus, the association tests relied only on the typed subset. The authors suggested that the approach could potentially be extended to other disease states and immunological phenotypes. According to a later genetic analysis, donors in an Asian-associated ancestry cluster had fewer N-insertions in productive TCRs than the approximately 670-donor mean. The classifier was reported to diagnose cytomegalovirus status with high specificity and sensitivity in both the original and validation cohorts. In a later analysis, some 17,000 TCR beta sequences were associated with specific HLA alleles at a false discovery rate of 0.05. When HLA alleles, especially DR and DQ, strongly co-occurred, attributing TCR associations to individual alleles was difficult. CMV serostatus was the only immune exposure information available for the cohort. A later analysis found that HLA-associated TCR beta chains were more clonally expanded and had lower generation probabilities than equally common non-associated chains. According to a later analysis, most CMV-associated TCR beta chains appeared to be HLA-restricted, and the HLA associations seemed to be driven largely by CMV exposure. A further reported finding was that TCR beta sequences accurately predicted the HLA-A and HLA-B alleles for most subjects in the first cohort. Three of the identified cytomegalovirus-associated TCR beta chains were confirmed in vitro to be specific for cytomegalovirus antigens. In a later analysis, the rate of TCR association differed among HLA loci, with DRB1 alleles having the most associated TCRs and HLA-C alleles having the fewest. Broadly in line with IMGT annotations, most TCR beta V segments showed up in productive rearrangements about 90% or about 30% of the time in an earlier analysis of around 550 of the donors. Linkage disequilibrium might explain the correlated functional status among segregating V segments, but an unknown experimental factor could not be excluded. The study gave a list of 150 to 200 TCR beta chains associated with cytomegalovirus. Most TCR sequences were observed very rarely across donors, whereas some public TCRs were present in many individuals. An association between a missense DCLRE1C variant and V-gene and J-gene trimming of TCR beta chains was found in a later genetic analysis and replicated in an independent cohort. Presence/absence analyses assumed roughly uniform sequencing depth across donors, an assumption that may not hold.

Taken from the germline V gene, the CDR1 and CDR2 loops are SGHAT and FQNNGV. Trimming takes 5 bases from V and 4 bases from J, and the germline ends sit 21 bases apart. The CDR3 covers 17 residues, taking in both the cysteine and the phenylalanine. Just the 51-base CDR3 DNA is kept, in frame starting at base 1. On this clone: Its target antigen remains unknown. Base qualities are missing; no much larger clone stands one base away.

The library was obtained by the immunoSEQ multiplex PCR assay. The multiplex PCR relied on a mix of 60 forward primers for TCR Vbeta segments and 13 reverse primers for TCR Jbeta segments. The CDR3 region of rearranged TCR beta genes was amplified from genomic DNA by a multiplex PCR assay. Amplified TCR beta libraries were sequenced as 87-base-pair reads on the Illumina HiSeq System. The source study handled its data this way. A later analysis counted about 82 million unique TCR beta chains across the 666 repertoires, and around 9.9 million of these chains were shared by at least two donors. To remove PCR and sequencing errors, raw reads were error-corrected and collapsed into unique sequences using a nearest-neighbor algorithm that merged closely related sequences. Alignment of CDR3 sequences to IMGT reference sequences was used to assign V, D and J gene segments. Each retained sequence needed at least a six-nucleotide match to both a V gene segment and a J gene segment. A rearrangement counted as productive if the CDR3 had no stop codons and remained in frame with V and J, and every other rearrangement counted as non-productive. Following IMGT convention, CDR3 was defined as the stretch from the second conserved V-encoded cysteine to the conserved J-encoded phenylalanine. The earlier analysis of about 560 of the donors excluded any sequence lacking an unambiguous match to a single V gene segment. An earlier analysis of several hundred of the donors called V segments functional above 56.7% productive rearrangements and segregating when the between-donor standard deviation exceeded 5%. To diagnose cytomegalovirus status from the catalog of TCR beta chain sequences, a statistical classification framework was built. V and J gene assignment, in a later analysis, came from comparing TCR nucleotide sequences with IMGT/GENE-DB human TR gene sequences. The TCRdist pipeline was used in a later analysis to assign CDR3 sequences and most-parsimonious VDJ recombination scenarios. A later analysis defined each TCR beta chain by its CDR3 amino acid sequence plus V-gene family, and excluded reads lacking a unique V-gene family. In a later analysis, 500 to 650 highly shared, low-generation-probability nucleotide sequences were removed to address suspected cross-contamination and a sequencing artifact. A later analysis calculated a clonal expansion index for each public chain from normalized within-repertoire ranks of inferred template counts. In a later analysis, generation probabilities were computed using a VDJ recombination model fitted to out-of-frame rearrangements, and the results were checked against IGoR. Hypergeometric tests were used in a later analysis to score TCR-TCR, TCR-HLA and TCR-CMV co-occurrence, with a repertoire-size bias correction applied to the TCR pairs. False discovery rates were estimated in a later analysis by permuting HLA or CMV assignments 20 times. In a later analysis, co-occurring TCRs were grouped with DBSCAN, and TCRdist sequence similarity was added when clustering was performed within HLA-allele-positive subsets. For co-occurrence clustering, repertoires with fewer than 30,000 or more than 120,000 public chains were excluded, along with about five repertoires with anomalous nucleotide sharing. TCRdb stores this immuneACCESS table with in-frame sequences only. Part of the clones is absent; in the studies checked, under half of the shortfall reflects unresolved V genes, and no reason is known for the rest. D and trimming come from the DNA, and the V and J calls and clone size come from that table. A total of around 21,000 clones appear in this sample, around 77% of them only once. Of the sample, under 8% is held by the ten largest clones.

In total, fewer than 750 healthy bone marrow donors made up the cohort. All cohort members were sampled while nominally healthy, although unrecorded immune exposures were likely present. The donor was CMV seronegative and was included in the group of hundreds of seronegative cohort members. A peripheral blood sample was collected from each donor, and TCR beta sequencing was performed on peripheral blood mononuclear cells. The Qiagen DNeasy Blood Extraction Kit was used to extract genomic DNA from the blood cell samples. This sequence was found in a man aged 60-69 years in good health and CMV-seronegative. The chain couples TRBV11-2 to TRBJ2-1; TRBD1 is possibly the D segment (7 matching bases). Sequencing used PBMCs. The DNA sequence follows: TGTGCCAGCAGCCGAAGCCGACAGGGCGGGGTATACAATGAGCAGTTCTTC. The translation is CASSRSRQGGVYNEQFF.